This entry lists 21 T cell receptor beta chains sequenced from one sample in a study of blood T cell repertoires in COVID-19. Profiled with immunoSEQ multiplex PCR; TCRdb holds only in-frame clones, not every one. The table has about 260,000 clones, about 90% seen once. Material for sequencing was peripheral blood. All receptors derive from a woman in her forties or fifties with acute or convalescent COVID-19.

The gene calls are TRBV9 and TRBJ1-2; TRBD1 might be the D (5 bases). The germline V gene encodes CDR1 SGDLS and CDR2 YYNGEE. The germline V and J ends were trimmed by 0 bases and 3 bases, with 9 bases remaining between them. The CDR3 spans 14 residues. The CDR3 sequence is CASSVVGADYGYTF. The DNA for the CDR3 is TGTGCCAGCAGCGTAGTTGGGGCGGACTATGGCTACACCTTC. The full variable domain, rest sourced from reference TRBV9 and TRBJ1-2, is DSGVTQTPKHLITATGQRVTLRCSPRSGDLSVYWYQQSLDQGLQFLIQYYNGEERAKGNILERFSAQQFPDLHSELNLSSLELGDSALYFCASSVVGADYGYTFGSGTRLTVV.

The rearrangement uses TRBV5-1 and TRBJ2-1; 13 positions agree with TRBD2. V lost 3 bases, J lost 8 bases, and 5 bases stayed unmatched. The germline gives CDR1 SGHRS, CDR2 YFSETQ. The length of the CDR3 is 15 residues. The CDR3 reads CASSYGLAGEYEQFF. CDR3 sequence (DNA): TGCGCCAGCAGCTACGGACTAGCGGGAGAGTATGAGCAGTTCTTC.

This chain links TRBV5-6 with TRBJ2-7, with unresolved D. The CDR3 totals 17 residues. Germline-derived CDR1 and CDR2 are SGHDT and YYEEEE. V lost 0 bases and J lost 4, with 20 bases in between. The CDR3 spells CASSLEERHLSLYEQYF. The CDR3 DNA follows: TGTGCCAGCAGCTTGGAGGAGCGCCACCTCTCCCTATACGAGCAGTACTTC. Using reference TRBV5-6 and TRBJ2-7 for the parts outside the CDR3, the full variable domain is DAGVTQSPTHLIKTRGQQVTLRCSPKSGHDTVSWYQQALGQGPQFIFQYYEEEERQRGNFPDRFSGHQFPNYSSELNVNALLLGDSALYLCASSLEERHLSLYEQYFGPGTRLTVT.

The rearrangement links TRBV27 to TRBJ1-1, with 7 positions matching TRBD1. After removal of 5 bases from V and 7 bases from J, the junction contained 13 bases not matched to a gene. Germline CDR1 and CDR2: MNHEY and SMNVEV (reference sequence). There are 15 residues in the CDR3. This CDR3 reads CASSPRGWRGLEAFF. The CDR3 region has the DNA TGTGCCAGCAGTCCCCGAGGGTGGAGGGGGCTTGAAGCTTTCTTT.

The rearrangement joins TRBV5-4 to TRBJ2-3; 9 bases map to TRBD2. J lost 2 bases, V lost 0 bases, and 4 bases had no gene match. The CDR3 spans 16 residues. Per the germline V gene, CDR1 is SGHNT and CDR2 is YYREEE (reference sequence). The CDR3 region has the DNA TGTGCCAGCAGCTTGGGACTAGCGGATTACACAGATACGCAGTATTTT. Its translation: CASSLGLADYTDTQYF.

V is TRBV7-2 and J is TRBJ1-2; TRBD1 matches at 11 bases. The CDR3 contains 13 residues. V was pared by 4 bases and J by 10 bases, with 5 bases of the junction left unmatched. Germline CDR1 reads SGHTA; CDR2 reads FQGNSA. As DNA, the CDR3 is TGTGCCAGCAGCTCCCGGGACAGGGGGGTCTACACCTTC. Protein product: CASSSRDRGVYTF.

This clone was recorded a few times. The V and J genes are TRBV24-1 and TRBJ2-1; D unresolved. Per germline, CDR1 KGHDR and CDR2 SFDVKD. Trimming took off 4 bases at V and 15 bases at J, with 12 bases between the two ends. This CDR3 is built from 11 residues. The CDR3 loop reads CATSETRGLFF. The DNA of the CDR3 is TGTGCCACCAGTGAAACGCGCGGATTGTTCTTC.

The V and J genes are TRBV15 and TRBJ1-5, with D unclear. This CDR3 is built from 16 residues. Trimming took 0 bases from V and 1 from J, leaving 10 bases between them. Germline-derived CDR1 and CDR2 are LNHNV and YYDKDF (reference sequence). CDR3 DNA sequence: TGTGCCACCAGCAGAGAAGGGAGAACCAGCAATCAGCCCCAGCATTTT. Its protein is CATSREGRTSNQPQHF.

The chain is built from TRBV2 and TRBJ2-3; 11 bases are a match to TRBD1. CDR3 length: 14 residues. Germline V lookup: CDR1 SNHLY, CDR2 FYNNEI. V shed 4 bases, J shed 4 bases, and the junction held 1 base outside the gene matches. DNA of the CDR3: TGTGCCAGCAGTGGGGGACAGGGGGCAGATACGCAGTATTTT. This codes for CASSGGQGADTQYF.

This rearrangement joins TRBV3-1 (or the pseudogene TRBV3-2) to TRBJ1-5; D unresolved. The germline V gene has CDR1 LGHDT and CDR2 YNNKEL (reference sequence). The CDR3 consists of 13 residues. V was cut by 0 bases and J by 9 bases, with 9 bases left in between. This chain's CDR3 is CASSQESSGPQHF. The CDR3, as DNA: TGTGCCAGCAGCCAAGAAAGTTCGGGGCCCCAGCATTTT.

The V call is TRBV19, the J call TRBJ1-5; maybe TRBD1 (5 bases). The CDR3 has 14 amino acids. Looked up from germline, CDR1 is LNHDA and CDR2 is SQIVND (reference sequence). The germline V and J ends were trimmed by 4 bases and 3 bases, with 10 bases remaining between them. CDR3 sequence (DNA): TGTGCCAGTAGTACAGGGTGGAACAATCAGCCCCAGCATTTT. This codes for CASSTGWNNQPQHF.

This chain links TRBV5-1 with TRBJ1-1; 8 bases are a match to TRBD1. The germline CDR1 and CDR2 sequences are SGHRS and YFSETQ. V lost 4 bases and J lost 3; bases outside the gene matches: 5. The CDR3 contains 14 residues. CDR3 DNA: TGCGCCAGCAGCAAGGACAGGGCTGACACTGAAGCTTTCTTT. Its protein is CASSKDRADTEAFF. Based on the CDR3 plus reference TRBV5-1 and TRBJ1-1, the full variable domain is KAGVTQTPRYLIKTRGQQVTLSCSPISGHRSVSWYQQTPGQGLQFLFEYFSETQRNKGNFPGRFSGRQFSNSRSEMNVSTLELGDSALYLCASSKDRADTEAFFGQGTRLTVV.

This clone was picked up one time. The genes are TRBV19 and TRBJ2-2; perhaps TRBD1 as D (6 bases). V was clipped by 3 bases and J by 0 bases, with 11 bases between them. The germline V gene encodes CDR1 LNHDA and CDR2 SQIVND (reference sequence). The CDR3 consists of 16 residues. Here the CDR3 DNA reads TGTGCCAGTAGTATCCAGGGGTCTGCGAACACCGGGGAGCTGTTTTTT. This translates into CASSIQGSANTGELFF.

The chain combines TRBV11-2 with TRBJ2-1; the D gene is possibly TRBD1 (6 bases). Trimming cost V 2 bases and J 0 bases, with 8 bases left between them. CDR3 length equals 15 residues. Looked up from germline, CDR1 is SGHAT and CDR2 is FQNNGV. CDR3 sequence (DNA): TGTGCCAGCAGCTTAAGACAGGACTCCTACAATGAGCAGTTCTTC. It translates to CASSLRQDSYNEQFF.

This chain's CDR3 is CASSFRTGVNSPLHF. The DNA of the CDR3 is TGTGCCAGCAGTTTCCGGACAGGGGTGAATTCACCCCTCCACTTT. The chain links TRBV28 to TRBJ1-6; the match to TRBD1 covers 9 bases. The CDR3 contains 15 residues. Germline lookup yields CDR1 MDHEN and CDR2 SYDVKM. The V segment lost 3 bases and the J segment 7 bases; nucleotides outside the gene matches: 4.

This clone was picked up one time. This sequence joins TRBV24-1 and TRBJ2-1; TRBD2 might be the D (5 bases). This CDR3 spans 15 amino acids. The V and J ends lost 0 bases and 0 bases respectively, with 5 bases between them. CDR1 and CDR2 (germline): KGHDR, SFDVKD. The CDR3: CATSDLSGSYNEQFF. The CDR3 DNA is TGTGCCACCAGTGATTTGAGCGGCTCCTACAATGAGCAGTTCTTC.

The V call is TRBV27, the J call TRBJ1-4; TRBD1 agrees at 12 bases. The V and J ends lost 5 bases and 2 bases, in that order; junction bases with no gene match: 6. The germline V gene encodes CDR1 MNHEY and CDR2 SMNVEV (reference sequence). The CDR3 extends over 17 amino acids. CDR3 DNA: TGTGCCAGCAGTGCCGGGACAGGGGGCATGACTAATGAAAAACTGTTTTTT. As protein: CASSAGTGGMTNEKLFF.

The V gene is TRBV10-3, the J gene TRBJ1-2; perhaps TRBD1 as D (5 bases). Germline CDR1 reads ENHRY; CDR2 reads SYGVKD. This CDR3 contains 14 residues. Between the trimmed V and J ends, which lost 0 bases and 4 bases, there was a span of 9 bases. This CDR3 reads CAISESEGSYGYTF. CDR3 nucleotides: TGTGCCATCAGTGAGTCGGAGGGGTCCTATGGCTACACCTTC.

This clone showed up just once. The CDR3 spells CASSKQGRNEQFF. The CDR3 nucleotides read TGTGCCAGCAGCAAACAGGGGAGGAATGAGCAGTTCTTC. The chain carries TRBV7-3 and TRBJ2-1, with D possibly matching TRBD1 (7 bases). Between the trimmed V and J ends, which lost 5 bases and 7 bases, there was a span of 12 bases. CDR3 length: 13 amino acids. Germline values: CDR1 SGHTA, CDR2 FQGTGA.

The chain carries TRBV11-2 and TRBJ2-7; no clear D. This CDR3 is built from 11 residues. The ends were cut back, 4 bases at V and 2 bases at J, with 3 bases in the middle. Germline CDR1 is SGHAT and CDR2 is FQNNGV. CDR3 DNA: TGTGCCAGCAGCTCCGCCTACGAGCAGTACTTC. This translates into CASSSAYEQYF.

The V and J genes are TRBV6-2 or TRBV6-3 and TRBJ1-5; TRBD1 aligns across 10 bases. Trimming took 2 bases from V and 4 from J; bases not matched to a gene: 11. This CDR3 comprises 18 residues. Germline assignment: CDR1 MNHEY and CDR2 SVGEGT. The DNA for the CDR3 is TGTGCCAGCAGTTACCTCGCTCTGACAGGGGGCCCTAATCAGCCCCAGCATTTT. Translation gives CASSYLALTGGPNQPQHF.